In this sample, the clone carrying this T cell receptor beta chain turned up a few times. No antigen is known for it. This sample is part of a study of T-cell memory formation after mild COVID-19. At the level of the study: TCR clusters mostly belonged to single donors. Notes on the study in general: Several responding clones turned up in pre-infection memory, indicating that cross-reactive memory may have taken part. Shrinking CD4+ clones resided mostly in CM and EM, and CD8+ ones in EMRA.

TCRalpha and TCRbeta libraries used 5'RACE with constant-segment primers and UMIs. TCRdb fed the 5' RACE reads into MiXCR, producing one record per CDR3 protein. The sample has fewer than 400,000 distinct CDR3 sequences, about 15% seen once. V was shortened by 5 bases and J by 6 bases, with 15 bases between the two germline ends. The V gene's germline CDR1 is SGHTA and CDR2 FQGNSA. This CDR3 has 14 amino acids. The clonotype originates from a man aged 18 to 29 who had mild COVID-19 (a few samples of this study predate the infection). Cell type and time point are not known. Sequenced: PBMCs or a T cell subset sorted from them (not recorded which). The rearrangement uses TRBV7-2 and TRBJ2-3; weak D call: TRBD1 (6 bases). CDR3 sequence: CASSQNLRGDTQYF. The CDR3 nucleotides are TGTGCCAGCAGCCAAAATCTCAGGGGTGATACGCAGTATTTT.